Below are 20 T cell receptor beta chains sequenced from a single sample in a study of T-cell memory formation after mild COVID-19. TCRdb independently ran MiXCR on the 5' RACE reads; one entry per CDR3 protein. The top ten clones hold 2% to 2.5% of a sample with under 250,000 distinct CDR3 sequences, 15% of them seen once. Sample: PBMCs or a T cell subset sorted from them (not recorded which). The receptors were sampled from an adult woman who had mild COVID-19 (a few samples of this study predate the infection). Cell type and time point are not known.

V is TRBV12-3 or TRBV12-4 and J is TRBJ2-5; D is possibly TRBD2 (6 bases). The CDR3 length is 18 residues. Deletions cut 3 bases from V and 4 bases from J, with 24 bases between. In DNA, the CDR3 is TGTGCCAGCAGTTTTATGGCAGGTGGAGGGCATCAGGGAGAGACCCAGTACTTC. This gives the protein CASSFMAGGGHQGETQYF.

DNA for the CDR3: TGTGCCAGTAGGCCTACTAGCGGGAGATCTGAGCAGTTCTTC. Its translation is CASRPTSGRSEQFF. The chain is built from TRBV19 and TRBJ2-1, with 11 bases identical to TRBD2. The V gene end was trimmed by 6 bases and the J gene end by 9 bases; junction bases not matched to a gene: 7. The CDR3 has 14 residues. The germline CDR1 and CDR2 sequences are LNHDA and SQIVND (reference sequence).

This chain connects TRBV9 to TRBJ2-3; D is ambiguous. There are 13 residues in the CDR3. Trimming cost V 4 bases and J 4 bases, with 10 bases left between them. Per the germline V gene, CDR1 is SGDLS and CDR2 is YYNGEE. In nucleotides, the CDR3 is TGTGCCAGCAGCCTCGCGCTAGCAGATACGCAGTATTTT. Its translation is CASSLALADTQYF. Looking up the rest from reference TRBV9 and TRBJ2-3 gives the full variable domain: DSGVTQTPKHLITATGQRVTLRCSPRSGDLSVYWYQQSLDQGLQFLIQYYNGEERAKGNILERFSAQQFPDLHSELNLSSLELGDSALYFCASSLALADTQYFGPGTRLTVL.

This clonotype occurred a few times. The rearrangement joins TRBV4-1 to TRBJ1-5, with 7 bases aligning to TRBD1. V was pared by 0 bases and J by 6 bases, with 11 bases of the junction left unmatched. Germline V gene lookup returns CDR1 MGHRA and CDR2 YSYEKL. The CDR3 length is 17 residues. Here the CDR3 reads CASSQDRGPTGFQPQHF. CDR3 DNA: TGCGCCAGCAGCCAAGATCGGGGCCCGACAGGGTTTCAGCCCCAGCATTTT.

This clonotype turned up a few times. V and J are TRBV5-1 and TRBJ2-1, with D maybe TRBD2 (5 bases). Trimming cost V 8 bases and J 8 bases, with 23 bases left between them. The germline V gene has CDR1 SGHRS and CDR2 YFSETQ. This CDR3 is 15 amino acids long. The CDR3 nucleotides are TGCGCCAGTAGGGCCTTCGTGGCAGAAGCGGATGAGCAGTTCTTC. Protein product: CASRAFVAEADEQFF.

The genes are TRBV5-1 and TRBJ1-1; TRBD1 matches at 10 bases. The V gene end was trimmed by 3 bases and the J gene end by 3 bases; junction bases not matched to a gene: 11. Germline V gene lookup returns CDR1 SGHRS and CDR2 YFSETQ. This CDR3 spans 17 amino acids. The CDR3 protein is CASSWMVIGQGDTEAFF. CDR3 DNA sequence: TGCGCCAGCAGCTGGATGGTTATAGGACAGGGGGACACTGAAGCTTTCTTT.

The V and J genes are TRBV7-8 and TRBJ2-5, with TRBD2 matching 13 bases. J lost 1 base, V lost 3 bases, and 8 bases had no gene match. This CDR3 comprises 18 residues. CDR1 SGHVS and CDR2 FQNEAQ come from the germline V gene. The chain's CDR3 is CASSFKLRTSGGQETQYF. CDR3 sequence (DNA): TGTGCCAGCAGCTTCAAACTGAGGACTAGCGGGGGCCAAGAGACCCAGTACTTC. The variable domain in full, with the rest retrieved from reference TRBV7-8 and TRBJ2-5, is GAGVSQSPRYKVAKRGQDVALRCDPISGHVSLFWYQQALGQGPEFLTYFQNEAQLDKSGLPSDRFFAERPEGSVSTLKIQRTQQEDSAVYLCASSFKLRTSGGQETQYFGPGTRLLVL.

Only a few counts were recorded for this clonotype. V is TRBV5-1 and J is TRBJ1-1; D not resolved. CDR3 length: 14 amino acids. Germline CDR1 SGHRS, CDR2 YFSETQ. Trimming stripped 7 bases from V and 0 bases from J, with 13 bases between. The DNA for the CDR3 is TGCGCCAGCCGACCGGACTTACTGAACACTGAAGCTTTCTTT. Its translation: CASRPDLLNTEAFF.

V usage is TRBV28 and J usage is TRBJ1-2, with D uncertain. V shed 8 bases and J shed 5 bases, with 3 bases lying between them. This CDR3 is 9 amino acids long. Looked up from germline, CDR1 is MDHEN and CDR2 is SYDVKM. As DNA, the CDR3 is TGTGCCAGCGGGTATGGCTACACCTTC. Encoded protein: CASGYGYTF.

The chain is built from TRBV5-1 and TRBJ2-1, with D perhaps being TRBD1 or TRBD2 (5 bases each). The CDR3 loop spans 12 amino acids. V shed 10 bases and J shed 4 bases, with 12 bases lying between them. Germline V gene sequence: CDR1 SGHRS, CDR2 YFSETQ. Here the CDR3 reads CASGPGYNEQFF. The CDR3 bases are TGCGCCTCGGGACCCGGATACAATGAGCAGTTCTTC.

This chain connects TRBV12-3 or TRBV12-4 to TRBJ2-7; 7 positions match TRBD2. This CDR3 has 13 amino acids. J was trimmed by 6 bases and V by 3 bases; bases with no gene match: 5. For the CDR3, the DNA is TGTGCCAGCAGTTTTTCGGCGGGGGTCGAGCAGTACTTC. Translation: CASSFSAGVEQYF.

The V and J genes are TRBV28 and TRBJ1-3; possibly TRBD1 for D (6 bases). Germline V gene sequence: CDR1 MDHEN, CDR2 SYDVKM. This CDR3 has 16 residues. V was cut by 3 bases and J by 0 bases, with 12 bases left in between. The CDR3 sequence is CASSFLTGASGNTIYF. The DNA for the CDR3 is TGTGCCAGCAGTTTCCTCACGGGGGCCTCTGGAAACACCATATATTTT.

The rearrangement joins TRBV20-1 to TRBJ1-4; 9 bases are shared with TRBD1. V trimming: 1 base; J trimming: 5 bases; junction bases outside the gene matches: 2. The CDR3 spans 14 residues. From germline, CDR1 is DFQATT and CDR2 SNEGSKA (reference sequence). CDR3 amino acids: CSARGTGENEKLFF. The CDR3 DNA sequence: TGCAGTGCTAGAGGGACAGGGGAAAATGAAAAACTGTTTTTT.

This clonotype was found a few times. This chain joins TRBV4-2 and TRBJ2-1; 14 positions match TRBD2. With 0 bases clipped from V and 6 bases from J, the junction kept 4 bases outside the gene matches. The germline CDR1 and CDR2 sequences are LGHNA and YNFKEQ. CDR3 length equals 17 residues. CDR3: CASSQDAGLAGANEQFF. The DNA of the CDR3 is TGTGCCAGCAGCCAAGACGCGGGACTAGCGGGAGCCAATGAGCAGTTCTTC.

This clonotype has ten or more counts. J is TRBJ1-1 and V is TRBV2; D possibly corresponds to TRBD1 (5 bases). Trimming removed 8 bases from V and 0 bases from J, with 13 bases in between. Germline V gene data show CDR1 as SNHLY and CDR2 as FYNNEI. The CDR3 spans 14 residues. CDR3 protein: CASAGVFMNTEAFF. The CDR3 DNA reads as TGTGCCAGCGCGGGGGTGTTCATGAACACTGAAGCTTTCTTT.

CDR3 in amino acids: CASSPETGTGYTF. The CDR3 nucleotides are TGCGCCAGCAGCCCGGAGACAGGGACTGGCTACACCTTC. The genes are TRBV4-3 and TRBJ1-2; TRBD1 matches 7 bases. V trimming: 4 bases; J trimming: 7 bases; junction bases outside the gene matches: 6. The CDR3 runs to 13 residues. Germline CDR1 LGHNA, CDR2 YSLEER.

The rearrangement joins TRBV3-1 to TRBJ1-2, with D possibly TRBD1 on 5 matching bases. Per germline, CDR1 LGHDT and CDR2 YNNKEL (reference sequence). The CDR3 length is 13 residues. Deletions cut 6 bases from V and 7 bases from J, with 15 bases between. The CDR3, as DNA: TGTGCCAGCAGGGAAGGGGAGGGATTTGGCTACACCTTC. This translates into CASREGEGFGYTF. The full variable domain, completed using reference TRBV3-1 and TRBJ1-2, is DTAVSQTPKYLVTQMGNDKSIKCEQNLGHDTMYWYKQDSKKFLKIMFSYNNKELIINETVPNRFSPKSPDKAHLNLHINSLELGDSAVYFCASREGEGFGYTFGSGTRLTVV.

The chain recombines TRBV24-1 with TRBJ2-7, with D perhaps matching TRBD1 or TRBD2 (5 bases each). Per germline, CDR1 KGHDR and CDR2 SFDVKD. V was trimmed by 4 bases and J by 3 bases, leaving 18 bases between them. The CDR3 totals 16 residues. This chain's CDR3 is CATSESGTADYYEQYF. Here the CDR3 DNA reads TGTGCCACCAGTGAATCTGGGACCGCCGACTACTACGAGCAGTACTTC.

This clonotype occurred a few times. The chain is built from TRBV7-2 and TRBJ1-1, with D unclear. V lost 3 bases, J lost 10 bases, and 15 bases lay in between. The CDR3 spans 13 residues. The germline gives CDR1 SGHTA, CDR2 FQGNSA. CDR3 nucleotide sequence: TGTGCCAGCAGCTTGAACCCCCTATTAGGAGCTTTCTTT. Translation gives CASSLNPLLGAFF.

The chain combines TRBV7-2 with TRBJ1-2; TRBD1 aligns across 7 bases. The V segment lost 3 bases and the J segment 6 bases; nucleotides outside the gene matches: 7. The length of the CDR3 is 14 residues. Per the germline V gene, CDR1 is SGHTA and CDR2 is FQGNSA. CDR3 bases: TGTGCCAGCAGCTTTGACAGGGCGAGCAATGGCTACACCTTC. As protein: CASSFDRASNGYTF. The variable domain in full, completed from reference TRBV7-2 and TRBJ1-2, reads GAGVSQSPSNKVTEKGKDVELRCDPISGHTALYWYRQSLGQGLEFLIYFQGNSAPDKSGLPSDRFSAERTGGSVSTLTIQRTQQEDSAVYLCASSFDRASNGYTFGSGTRLTVV.